This TCR beta chain is from a study of radiotherapy plus CTLA-4 blockade in lung cancer. This clone has a single count. Its antigen is not identified. The study's findings and limits: Early blood T cell clone dynamics reportedly forecast response best, with interferon-beta.

V was clipped by 7 bases and J by 6 bases; unmatched bases: 6. From germline, CDR1 is MNHNS and CDR2 SASEGT. CDR3 size: 13 residues. TCRdb's copy holds only in-frame clones and misses some; the assay was immunoSEQ multiplex PCR. There are fewer than 90,000 clones in the sample; around four fifths occur only once, and roughly 0.82% lies in the top ten. Sequenced material: peripheral blood, taken from a patient treated with radiotherapy plus ipilimumab. This receptor was identified in a human donor with non-small cell lung cancer who had stable disease on radiotherapy plus ipilimumab. The chain links TRBV6-1 to TRBJ1-5; 7 bases align to TRBD1. The CDR3 sequence: CASTDRDSQPQHF. Written as DNA, the CDR3 is TGTGCCAGCACCGACAGGGATAGTCAGCCCCAGCATTTT.